The 5 T cell receptor beta chains listed next were all sequenced from one sample in a study of monozygotic twins with inflammatory bowel disease. TCRdb reprocessed the 5' RACE reads and reports one entry per CDR3 protein, with no DNA. This table lists under 350,000 distinct CDR3 sequences. The source material was blood. These receptors all stem from a human donor with ulcerative colitis or Crohn's disease, or a healthy co-twin of an affected twin (not recorded which).

The CDR3 reads CASSPLFQQYF. The chain uses TRBV12-3 or TRBV12-4 and TRBJ2-7; checking the TCRdb D call of TRBD1 is not possible without DNA. CDR3 length: 11 amino acids.

This chain joins TRBV20-1 and TRBJ2-1; TCRdb selects TRBD2, and the lack of DNA leaves this call unchecked. Germline CDR1 and CDR2: DFQATT and SNEGSKA (reference sequence). This CDR3 has 15 amino acids. CDR3 region: CSAVTGTSGYNEQFF.

The V and J genes are TRBV29-1 and TRBJ2-2; as DNA is missing, the TRBD2 call by TCRdb cannot be tested. The germline CDR1 and CDR2 sequences are SQVTM and ANQGSEA. The length of the CDR3 is 15 residues. The CDR3 is CSAEGQRGVTGELFF.

V and J are TRBV11-2 and TRBJ2-7; the TCRdb D gene call, TRBD1, has no DNA to confirm it. CDR3 length equals 19 residues. Germline V gene data show CDR1 as SGHAT and CDR2 as FQNNGV. The CDR3 region is CASSSSTGGDRAFSYEQYF.

This chain links TRBV20-1 with TRBJ2-2; TCRdb's D call of TRBD2 is untestable without DNA. This CDR3 region has 14 residues. The germline V gene encodes CDR1 DFQATT and CDR2 SNEGSKA (reference sequence). The CDR3 reads CSAKQSGGPGELFF.